Each of the 26 T cell receptor beta chains below was sequenced from the same sample in a study of identical twins. MiXCR, applied by TCRdb to the 5' RACE reads, yields one record per CDR3 protein. Among around 1.7 million distinct CDR3 sequences, under 35% were seen once, and the ten largest hold more than 0.25%. Sequenced input: cord blood. Receptor source: a newborn girl in good health.

This clonotype was detected a few times. The chain carries TRBV9 and TRBJ1-1; D call uncertain. This CDR3 has 13 residues. Trimming cost V 3 bases and J 8 bases, with 14 bases left between them. Germline loops: CDR1 SGDLS, CDR2 YYNGEE. The CDR3 DNA reads as TGTGCCAGCAGCGATCAGAGGGCAGGAGAAGCTTTCTTT. Protein sequence: CASSDQRAGEAFF. The variable domain in full, completed from reference TRBV9 and TRBJ1-1, reads DSGVTQTPKHLITATGQRVTLRCSPRSGDLSVYWYQQSLDQGLQFLIQYYNGEERAKGNILERFSAQQFPDLHSELNLSSLELGDSALYFCASSDQRAGEAFFGQGTRLTVV.

This clonotype has only a few counts. For the CDR3, the DNA is TGTGCCAGCAGCCAGAGGGGGGGGAACACCGGGGAGCTGTTTTTT. This gives the protein CASSQRGGNTGELFF. The chain uses TRBV3-1 and TRBJ2-2, with a possible D match to TRBD2 (7 bases). Germline loops: CDR1 LGHDT, CDR2 YNNKEL (reference sequence). The CDR3 has 15 residues. The germline V and J ends were trimmed by 3 bases and 1 base, with 9 bases remaining between them.

This clonotype was counted only a few times. V and J are TRBV21-1 and TRBJ2-7. TRBV21-1 counts as a pseudogene. This CDR3 contains 12 residues. CDR3 in amino acids: CASSRGRKEQYF. For the CDR3, the DNA is TGTGCCAGCAGCAGGGGAAGAAAGGAGCAGTACTTC.

The V gene is TRBV27, the J gene TRBJ2-3; 9 bases agree with TRBD1. This CDR3 region has 19 residues. CDR1 and CDR2 from the germline V gene are MNHEY and SMNVEV (reference sequence). V was clipped by 2 bases and J by 2 bases; unmatched bases: 14. The CDR3 here is CASSLSSPGQGIVTDTQYF. In DNA form, the CDR3 reads TGTGCCAGCAGTTTAAGCTCTCCGGGACAGGGAATAGTCACAGATACGCAGTATTTT.

The genes are TRBV24-1 and TRBJ1-1; maybe TRBD1 (6 bases). There are 13 residues in the CDR3. Per germline, CDR1 KGHDR and CDR2 SFDVKD. Trimming took 6 bases from V and 5 from J, leaving 12 bases between them. CDR3 DNA sequence: TGTGCCACCAGTAACAGGGATTCAACTGAAGCTTTCTTT. It is translated as CATSNRDSTEAFF.

This chain uses TRBV28 with TRBJ1-2, with D perhaps TRBD1 (6 bases). V shed 4 bases and J shed 1 base, with 13 bases lying between them. The CDR3 has 15 amino acids. The germline V gene encodes CDR1 MDHEN and CDR2 SYDVKM. CDR3 amino acids: CASSSQGFVNYGYTF. DNA for the CDR3: TGTGCCAGCAGTTCACAGGGTTTCGTTAACTATGGCTACACCTTC.

V is TRBV28 and J is TRBJ1-4; D unresolved. The germline V and J ends were trimmed by 5 bases and 10 bases, with 17 bases remaining between them. CDR3 length: 14 amino acids. Germline V gene lookup returns CDR1 MDHEN and CDR2 SYDVKM. For the CDR3, the DNA is TGTGCCAGCAGTCTTTTTGGTTTTGGAGGAAAACTGTTTTTT. It translates to CASSLFGFGGKLFF.

A single count supports this clonotype. A read error is possible here, since a much larger clone lies one base away. The chain employs TRBV3-1 and TRBJ2-7, with a weak D call TRBD1 (5 bases). The CDR3 is made up of 14 amino acids. Looked up from germline, CDR1 is LGHDT and CDR2 is YNNKEL (reference sequence). The CDR3 sequence: CASSQGQSSYERYF. For the CDR3, the DNA is TGTGCCAGCAGCCAAGGACAGAGCTCCTACGAGCGGTACTTC.

This clonotype was counted between two and nine times. This chain links TRBV20-1 with TRBJ1-1, with TRBD1 matching over 7 bases. There are 13 residues in the CDR3. Trimming took 6 bases from V and 3 from J; bases not matched to a gene: 7. Per the germline V gene, CDR1 is DFQATT and CDR2 is SNEGSKA (reference sequence). DNA of the CDR3: TGCAGTGCGTTCCCCCAGGGGGACACTGAAGCTTTCTTT. It codes for CSAFPQGDTEAFF.

The chain carries TRBV20-1 and TRBJ2-5; D gene ambiguous. In germline, CDR1 is DFQATT, CDR2 SNEGSKA (reference sequence). V was trimmed by 6 bases and J by 2 bases, leaving 13 bases between them. The CDR3 has 13 residues. Written as DNA, the CDR3 is TGCAGTGCCCTGGACGGTAAACAAGAGACCCAGTACTTC. Its protein is CSALDGKQETQYF.

The chain employs TRBV2 and TRBJ2-3; 11 positions match TRBD2. With 7 bases clipped from V and 3 bases from J, the junction kept 3 bases outside the gene matches. This CDR3 has 14 amino acids. Germline CDR1 SNHLY, CDR2 FYNNEI. The CDR3 protein is CASTASGGTDTQYF. CDR3 nucleotides: TGTGCCAGCACCGCTAGCGGGGGGACAGATACGCAGTATTTT.

This clonotype was seen a single time. The chain recombines TRBV5-4 with TRBJ2-3; D may be TRBD2 (6 bases). This CDR3 spans 15 amino acids. Trimming shortened V by 0 bases and J by 2 bases, and 10 bases separated the two germline ends. Per the germline V gene, CDR1 is SGHNT and CDR2 is YYREEE (reference sequence). The CDR3 region has the DNA TGTGCCAGCAGCTTGGTTAGCGGTTTCACAGATACGCAGTATTTT. This encodes CASSLVSGFTDTQYF. The full variable domain, completed using reference TRBV5-4 and TRBJ2-3, is ETGVTQSPTHLIKTRGQQVTLRCSSQSGHNTVSWYQQALGQGPQFIFQYYREEENGRGNFPPRFSGLQFPNYSSELNVNALELDDSALYLCASSLVSGFTDTQYFGPGTRLTVL.

This chain uses TRBV25-1 with TRBJ1-5; possibly TRBD1 for D (5 bases). Germline lookup yields CDR1 MGHDK and CDR2 SYGVNS. V lost 3 bases and J 3 bases, leaving 12 bases between the germline ends. This CDR3 is 15 amino acids long. The CDR3, as DNA: TGTGCCAGCAGTGAGGGAGGGGCCCCCAATCAGCCCCAGCATTTT. As protein: CASSEGGAPNQPQHF. Full variable domain (missing parts from reference TRBV25-1 and TRBJ1-5): EADIYQTPRYLVIGTGKKITLECSQTMGHDKMYWYQQDPGMELHLIHYSYGVNSTEKGDLSSESTVSRIRTEHFPLTLESARPSHTSQYLCASSEGGAPNQPQHFGDGTRLSIL.

This clonotype has only a few counts. J is TRBJ2-1 and V is TRBV7-2; perhaps TRBD2 as D (7 bases). This CDR3 comprises 15 residues. Germline V gene sequence: CDR1 SGHTA, CDR2 FQGNSA. The V end was cut by 0 bases, the J end by 6 bases, with 12 bases between. CDR3 DNA: TGTGCCAGCAGCTTAGCGGGGGGGCGGTTCAATGAGCAGTTCTTC. Protein sequence: CASSLAGGRFNEQFF.

This clonotype came up many times. The V and J genes are TRBV4-2 and TRBJ1-1; D unresolved. CDR1 is LGHNA, CDR2 YNFKEQ, per germline. The CDR3 has 14 residues. V was cut by 0 bases and J by 11 bases, with 16 bases left in between. In nucleotides, the CDR3 is TGTGCCAGCAGCCAAGACCGGACCCCCGTGAGGGCTTTCTTT. Translation gives CASSQDRTPVRAFF.

The chain joins TRBV6-5 to TRBJ1-5; D is undetermined. The germline V gene encodes CDR1 MNHEY and CDR2 SVGAGI. V was clipped by 5 bases and J by 4 bases, with 12 bases between them. The CDR3 loop spans 14 amino acids. CDR3 sequence: CASSLQRENQPQHF. The CDR3 nucleotides are TGTGCCAGCAGTCTCCAAAGGGAAAATCAGCCCCAGCATTTT.

The rearrangement joins TRBV18 to TRBJ1-5; 7 bases are a match to TRBD1. With 5 bases clipped from V and 6 bases from J, the junction kept 13 bases outside the gene matches. The germline gives CDR1 KGHSH, CDR2 LQKENI. The CDR3 spans 16 residues. In DNA form, the CDR3 reads TGTGCCAGCTCAGGGCTAGGACAGGTCGCCACTCAGCCCCAGCATTTT. Its protein is CASSGLGQVATQPQHF. Variable domain in full (rest from reference TRBV18 and TRBJ1-5): NAGVMQNPRHLVRRRGQEARLRCSPMKGHSHVYWYRQLPEEGLKFMVYLQKENIIDESGMPKERFSAEFPKEGPSILRIQQVVRGDSAAYFCASSGLGQVATQPQHFGDGTRLSIL.

The chain carries TRBV24-1 and TRBJ1-2; a possible D gene is TRBD1 (6 bases). V lost 4 bases and J lost 4, with 12 bases in between. The CDR3 contains 14 residues. Germline V gives CDR1 KGHDR, CDR2 SFDVKD. The CDR3 spells CATSEPGTSYGYTF. CDR3 nucleotide sequence: TGTGCCACCAGTGAACCCGGGACATCCTATGGCTACACCTTC.

In this sample, this clonotype turned up a few times. The chain couples TRBV20-1 to TRBJ2-3; D not resolved. The CDR3 loop spans 13 amino acids. CDR1 is DFQATT and CDR2 is SNEGSKA in the germline V gene (reference sequence). Trimming pared 3 bases from V and 3 bases from J, leaving 10 bases between. CDR3 sequence reads: CSAREAITDTQYF. Here the CDR3 DNA reads TGCAGTGCTAGGGAAGCGATTACAGATACGCAGTATTTT.

The chain couples TRBV7-8 to TRBJ2-7; a weak D match, TRBD2 (6 bases). Germline lookup yields CDR1 SGHVS and CDR2 FQNEAQ. The V gene lost 2 bases and the J gene lost 1 base, with 12 bases spanning the gap. The CDR3 is made up of 15 amino acids. The CDR3 DNA reads TGTGCCAGCAGCTTAAGGAGGGGACGGTCCTACGAGCAGTACTTC. Translation gives CASSLRRGRSYEQYF.

This clonotype has just a few counts. V is TRBV16 and J is TRBJ1-6, with D possibly matching TRBD1 (5 bases). The CDR3 covers 17 residues. Between the trimmed V and J ends, which lost 2 bases and 0 bases, there was a span of 11 bases. In germline, CDR1 is KGHSY, CDR2 FQNENV. The CDR3 spells CASSQRQSSSYNSPLHF. DNA of the CDR3: TGTGCCAGCAGCCAACGACAGTCGAGCTCCTATAATTCACCCCTCCACTTT.

The chain has TRBV7-2 and TRBJ2-7, with 8 bases fitting TRBD2. Germline V gives CDR1 SGHTA, CDR2 FQGNSA. The CDR3 runs 14 residues. J lost 4 bases, V lost 6 bases, and 8 bases had no gene match. CDR3 bases: TGTGCCAGCAGTAAGACGCCGGGGGGGTACGAGCAGTACTTC. Amino acid sequence: CASSKTPGGYEQYF.

The CDR3, as DNA: TGTGCCAGCAGCAAGACTAGCGGACCCACAGATACGCAGTATTTT. It yields the protein CASSKTSGPTDTQYF. The chain employs TRBV28 and TRBJ2-3; TRBD2 matches 9 bases. The germline V gene has CDR1 MDHEN and CDR2 SYDVKM. This CDR3 has 15 residues. With 6 bases clipped from V and 2 bases from J, the junction kept 6 bases outside the gene matches.

This clonotype was observed at least ten times. V and J are TRBV4-2 and TRBJ1-2; 7 bases are shared with TRBD1. The CDR3 spans 15 residues. V shed 4 bases and J 3 bases; nucleotides not matched to a gene: 8. Looked up from germline, CDR1 is LGHNA and CDR2 is YNFKEQ. Here the CDR3 DNA reads TGTGCCAGCAGCCCCGCCGGACAGGTTCACTATGGCTACACCTTC. Encoded protein: CASSPAGQVHYGYTF.

The V and J genes are TRBV15 and TRBJ2-7; 11 bases are shared with TRBD2. This CDR3 is built from 15 residues. V was clipped by 5 bases and J by 4 bases; unmatched bases: 7. Germline CDR1 and CDR2: LNHNV and YYDKDF (reference sequence). The CDR3 nucleotides are TGTGCCACCAGCTCCTCTAGCGGGAGGAATTACGAGCAGTACTTC. It specifies CATSSSSGRNYEQYF.

The J gene is TRBJ2-4, the V gene TRBV4-1; D is ambiguous. Gene TRBJ2-7 matches the end of the DNA better, so the J call may be wrong. This CDR3 spans 14 amino acids. The germline V gene encodes CDR1 MGHRA and CDR2 YSYEKL. CDR3 amino acids: CASSQASLDDEQYF. CDR3 DNA: TGCGCCAGCAGCCAAGCGTCGCTAGACGACGAGCAGTACTTC.